This T cell receptor beta chain is drawn from a study of regulatory T cells in long-lasting Graves disease. Findings and caveats of the study: Patients with persistent disease shared 2,741 public clonotypes, outpacing the approximately 920 shared by new patients.

Relying on iRepertoire HTBI primers and Arm-PCR of CDR3 regions, the team built TCR beta libraries. TCRdb fed the multiplex PCR reads into MiXCR, producing one record per CDR3 protein. The sample yields about 380,000 distinct CDR3 sequences, less than 20% seen once. Comments on this clonotype: Its antigen is unidentified.

The time point: newly diagnosed GD, antithyroid drugs for less than 3 months. PBMCs provided the RNA from which the TCR library was made. CDR3 length: 14 residues. V lost 6 bases and J 0 bases, leaving 12 bases between the germline ends. CDR1 DFQATT and CDR2 SNEGSKA come from the germline V gene (reference sequence). This chain uses TRBV20-1 with TRBJ2-1; weak D call: TRBD2 (5 bases). The TCR was taken from a female donor with Graves disease. This sample comprised peripheral blood mononuclear cells (PBMCs), obtained at new diagnosis, from a patient treated with antithyroid drugs. The CDR3 protein is CSAKRGFSYNEQFF. CDR3 nucleotide sequence: TGCAGTGCCAAACGGGGATTCTCCTACAATGAGCAGTTCTTC.